The 24 T cell receptor beta chains in this list originate from one sample, sequenced in a study of CD8 T cells in ankylosing spondylitis. TCRdb reprocessed the 5' RACE reads with MiXCR, giving one entry per CDR3 protein. The repertoire holds 150,000 to 200,000 distinct CDR3 sequences, 13% seen once, with about 17% in the top ten. The sequenced sample consisted of blood, either unsorted or a sorted T cell fraction (not recorded which). These receptors originate from a male donor with ankylosing spondylitis or in good health (not recorded which).

Only a few counts were recorded for this clonotype. The rearrangement links TRBV6-1 to TRBJ2-1; weak D call: TRBD1 (6 bases). CDR1 is MNHNS, CDR2 SASEGT, per germline. V shed 2 bases and J shed 4 bases, with 18 bases lying between them. The CDR3 covers 17 residues. CDR3 region: CASSELPRDTLYNEQFF. The CDR3 DNA follows: TGTGCCAGCAGTGAACTCCCGAGGGACACCCTTTACAATGAGCAGTTCTTC.

This clonotype has just a few counts. The chain combines TRBV27 with TRBJ2-2; a weak D match, TRBD1 (5 bases). Germline assignment: CDR1 MNHEY and CDR2 SMNVEV (reference sequence). The length of the CDR3 is 12 residues. V dropped 8 bases and J dropped 8 bases, with 12 bases sitting between them. The CDR3 DNA is TGTGCCAGCCGGCAGGGTGCGGGGGAGCTGTTTTTT. This translates into CASRQGAGELFF.

The sample holds many counts of this clonotype. The chain joins TRBV3-1 to TRBJ2-1, with 11 nucleotides matching TRBD2. Germline V gene data show CDR1 as LGHDT and CDR2 as YNNKEL (reference sequence). With V trimmed by 0 bases and J by 10 bases, 14 bases remained unmatched. CDR3 size: 18 residues. This CDR3 is CASSQDDPVLAGAREQFF. The CDR3 DNA follows: TGTGCCAGCAGCCAAGATGATCCCGTACTAGCGGGAGCACGGGAGCAGTTCTTC.

This clonotype was detected many times. The CDR3 loop is CATSTRDATYEQYF. In nucleotides, the CDR3 is TGTGCCACCTCGACCCGGGACGCGACCTACGAGCAGTACTTC. This rearrangement joins TRBV7-8 to TRBJ2-7; D may correspond to TRBD1 or TRBD2 (5 bases each). The germline V and J ends were trimmed by 10 bases and 2 bases, with 18 bases remaining between them. The CDR3 has 14 amino acids. Per germline, CDR1 SGHVS and CDR2 FQNEAQ. The variable domain in full, with the rest retrieved from reference TRBV7-8 and TRBJ2-7, is GAGVSQSPRYKVAKRGQDVALRCDPISGHVSLFWYQQALGQGPEFLTYFQNEAQLDKSGLPSDRFFAERPEGSVSTLKIQRTQQEDSAVYLCATSTRDATYEQYFGPGTRLTVT.

The chain combines TRBV4-1 with TRBJ1-1; D ambiguous. CDR1 is MGHRA and CDR2 is YSYEKL in the germline V gene. This CDR3 is built from 14 residues. The ends were cut back, 4 bases at V and 0 bases at J, with 9 bases in the middle. The CDR3 protein is CASSPPRLNTEAFF. The CDR3, as DNA: TGCGCCAGCAGCCCCCCGCGCCTGAACACTGAAGCTTTCTTT.

CDR3 nucleotide sequence: TGTGCCAGCAGCCAAGAAACGGCGGGAGGCCCCACGGATACGCAGTATTTT. Protein product: CASSQETAGGPTDTQYF. The chain is built from TRBV4-2 and TRBJ2-3; TRBD2 agrees at 8 bases. The junction had 11 bases not matched to a gene; V was cut back by 0 bases and J by 6 bases. Germline V gene sequence: CDR1 LGHNA, CDR2 YNFKEQ. The CDR3 sequence is 17 residues long.

At least ten counts were recorded for this clonotype. The chain couples TRBV7-8 to TRBJ2-2, with 14 bases that match TRBD2. V shed 4 bases, J shed 5 bases, and the junction held 15 bases outside the gene matches. Germline V gene data show CDR1 as SGHVS and CDR2 as FQNEAQ. CDR3 size: 20 residues. CDR3 sequence reads: CASSSARLPGLAGGTGELFF. In DNA form, the CDR3 reads TGTGCCAGCAGCTCCGCCCGACTCCCAGGACTAGCGGGAGGAACCGGGGAGCTGTTTTTT. The full variable domain, rest sourced from reference TRBV7-8 and TRBJ2-2, is GAGVSQSPRYKVAKRGQDVALRCDPISGHVSLFWYQQALGQGPEFLTYFQNEAQLDKSGLPSDRFFAERPEGSVSTLKIQRTQQEDSAVYLCASSSARLPGLAGGTGELFFGEGSRLTVL.

The J gene is TRBJ1-5, the V gene TRBV19; 9 bases fit TRBD1. The CDR3 consists of 15 residues. Germline assignment: CDR1 LNHDA and CDR2 SQIVND (reference sequence). The V and J ends lost 8 bases and 0 bases, in that order; junction bases with no gene match: 5. The CDR3 DNA reads TGTGCCAGTGCCGGGACAGGGAATAGCAATCAGCCCCAGCATTTT. It encodes CASAGTGNSNQPQHF.

This rearrangement joins TRBV7-9 to TRBJ2-7; D gene uncertain. The CDR3 totals 13 residues. V shed 5 bases and J shed 3 bases, with 11 bases lying between them. CDR1 SEHNR and CDR2 FQNEAQ come from the germline V gene (reference sequence). The CDR3: CASSPSSDYEQYF. The CDR3 nucleotides read TGTGCCAGCAGCCCTTCATCGGACTACGAGCAGTACTTC. Full variable domain (missing parts from reference TRBV7-9 and TRBJ2-7): DTGVSQNPRHKITKRGQNVTFRCDPISEHNRLYWYRQTLGQGPEFLTYFQNEAQLEKSRLLSDRFSAERPKGSFSTLEIQRTEQGDSAMYLCASSPSSDYEQYFGPGTRLTVT.

The table lists this clonotype with a few counts. The chain couples TRBV29-1 to TRBJ1-1; 7 nucleotides align to TRBD1. CDR3 length equals 14 residues. The trim removed 0 bases at V and 4 bases at J, leaving 5 bases unmatched. CDR1 and CDR2 (germline): SQVTM, ANQGSEA. The CDR3 loop reads CSVEDWDSLTEAFF. The CDR3 DNA reads as TGCAGCGTTGAAGACTGGGACAGCCTCACTGAAGCTTTCTTT.

The V call is TRBV27, the J call TRBJ2-7; unclear D gene. The CDR3 loop spans 14 amino acids. Germline lookup yields CDR1 MNHEY and CDR2 SMNVEV (reference sequence). The germline V and J ends were trimmed by 5 bases and 5 bases, with 16 bases remaining between them. This CDR3 is CASSTKENYNEQYF. CDR3 nucleotides: TGTGCCAGCAGTACAAAAGAGAACTACAACGAGCAGTACTTC.

The V and J genes are TRBV4-1 and TRBJ1-1, with TRBD1 matching 8 bases. CDR3 length equals 18 residues. CDR1 MGHRA and CDR2 YSYEKL come from the germline V gene. J was trimmed by 2 bases and V by 1 base; bases with no gene match: 12. Here the CDR3 reads CASSQGPQGAPINTEAFF. CDR3 bases: TGCGCCAGCAGCCAAGGCCCCCAGGGGGCCCCCATAAACACTGAAGCTTTCTTT.

The chain uses TRBV10-3 and TRBJ1-2; D uncertain. CDR3 length: 13 residues. Trimming took off 0 bases at V and 12 bases at J, with 14 bases between the two ends. Germline loops: CDR1 ENHRY, CDR2 SYGVKD. The CDR3 loop reads CAISESYNALHTF. CDR3 in DNA: TGTGCCATCAGTGAGTCGTATAATGCTCTACACACCTTC.

In its sample, this clonotype was seen a few times. The rearrangement uses TRBV20-1 and TRBJ2-3; tentatively, D is TRBD2 (7 bases). Germline loops: CDR1 DFQATT, CDR2 SNEGSKA (reference sequence). CDR3 length equals 17 residues. V was shortened by 6 bases and J by 0 bases, with 22 bases between the two germline ends. As DNA, the CDR3 is TGCAGTGCGATCAGCCGGGGCGGGGGCCCTAGCACAGATACGCAGTATTTT. It is translated as CSAISRGGGPSTDTQYF.

As concerns this clonotype: The junction shows a germline mismatch at one end, possibly a read error. The rearrangement joins TRBV2 to TRBJ1-1; D is undetermined. CDR3 length: 13 residues. The germline gives CDR1 SNHLY, CDR2 FYNNEI. This CDR3 reads CASIERPYTEAFF. CDR3 DNA sequence: TGTGCCAGCATTGAACGACCCTACACTGAAGCTTTCTTT.

The chain carries TRBV7-9 and TRBJ1-4, with a weak D call TRBD1 (6 bases). The CDR3 sequence is 16 residues long. Deletions cut 5 bases from V and 3 bases from J, with 16 bases between. Germline values: CDR1 SEHNR, CDR2 FQNEAQ (reference sequence). The CDR3 here is CASSPMVGAANEKLFF. In DNA form, the CDR3 reads TGTGCCAGCAGCCCAATGGTGGGGGCAGCTAATGAAAAACTGTTTTTT.

This clonotype was seen at least ten times. V and J are TRBV7-9 and TRBJ2-5; tentative D call: TRBD2 (5 bases). This CDR3 has 16 residues. Per germline, CDR1 SEHNR and CDR2 FQNEAQ (reference sequence). The germline V and J ends were trimmed by 5 bases and 0 bases, with 16 bases remaining between them. CDR3: CASSIPRGTHQETQYF. The DNA of the CDR3 is TGTGCCAGCAGCATCCCCCGGGGAACCCACCAAGAGACCCAGTACTTC.

This clonotype was seen repeatedly, ten times or more. This sequence joins TRBV5-1 and TRBJ2-7; D remains ambiguous. The ends were cut back, 0 bases at V and 2 bases at J, with 6 bases in the middle. Germline V gives CDR1 SGHRS, CDR2 YFSETQ. The CDR3 is made up of 13 amino acids. CDR3 amino acids: CASSLAATYEQYF. Here the CDR3 DNA reads TGCGCCAGCAGCTTGGCTGCCACCTACGAGCAGTACTTC.

This clonotype came up a few times. The V call is TRBV7-2, the J call TRBJ2-1, with D perhaps matching TRBD2 (7 bases). The CDR3 contains 14 residues. Germline values: CDR1 SGHTA, CDR2 FQGNSA. V was pared by 5 bases and J by 8 bases, with 16 bases between. The DNA for the CDR3 is TGTGCCAGCAGCCTCGAGGGGGGGCGTTATGAGCAGTTCTTC. It yields the protein CASSLEGGRYEQFF.

The sample holds a few counts of this clonotype. DNA for the CDR3: TGTGCCAGCAGCTTAGCTGGACTAGCGGGGACGGAGGAGACCCAGTACTTC. Residues: CASSLAGLAGTEETQYF. The chain couples TRBV7-2 to TRBJ2-5; 12 positions agree with TRBD2. With V trimmed by 0 bases and J by 5 bases, 7 bases remained unmatched. The CDR3 is 17 residues long. Germline CDR1 is SGHTA and CDR2 is FQGNSA.

There are a few counts of this clonotype. The chain employs TRBV7-9 and TRBJ2-3, with D perhaps given as TRBD1 or TRBD2 (5 bases each). Per the germline V gene, CDR1 is SEHNR and CDR2 is FQNEAQ (reference sequence). V lost 5 bases to trimming and J lost 6 bases, with 18 bases between them. CDR3 length equals 15 residues. CDR3 region: CASSPNRDPLDTQYF. CDR3 nucleotides: TGTGCCAGCAGCCCCAACCGGGACCCCCTGGATACGCAGTATTTT.

This clonotype was seen a few times. CDR3 sequence: CSARDGNTEAFF. The CDR3 DNA is TGCAGTGCTCGGGACGGGAACACTGAAGCTTTCTTT. The gene calls are TRBV20-1 and TRBJ1-1, with a possible D match to TRBD1 (5 bases). There are 12 residues in the CDR3. Trimming pared 5 bases from V and 1 base from J, leaving 8 bases between. Germline V gene lookup returns CDR1 DFQATT and CDR2 SNEGSKA (reference sequence).

This clonotype showed up just a few times. This chain links TRBV2 with TRBJ1-5, with TRBD1 as a possible D gene (5 bases). Trimming removed 3 bases from V and 4 bases from J, with 10 bases in between. The V gene's germline CDR1 is SNHLY and CDR2 FYNNEI. There are 14 residues in the CDR3. CDR3 DNA sequence: TGTGCCAGCAGTGAGGGGCAGGGTAATCAGCCCCAGCATTTT. Amino acid sequence: CASSEGQGNQPQHF.

The gene calls are TRBV5-6 and TRBJ1-2; 11 positions match TRBD1. The CDR3 spans 16 residues. V gave up 5 bases and J gave up 1 base; unmatched junction bases: 7. Germline CDR1 is SGHDT and CDR2 is YYEEEE. CDR3 sequence: CASSPDRGPFNYGYTF. The CDR3 DNA is TGTGCCAGCAGTCCGGACAGGGGGCCTTTTAACTATGGCTACACCTTC. Together with reference TRBV5-6 and TRBJ1-2, the CDR3 gives the full variable domain: DAGVTQSPTHLIKTRGQQVTLRCSPKSGHDTVSWYQQALGQGPQFIFQYYEEEERQRGNFPDRFSGHQFPNYSSELNVNALLLGDSALYLCASSPDRGPFNYGYTFGSGTRLTVV.